What follows are 9 T cell receptor beta chains derived from one specimen sequenced in a study of T-cell reconstitution after alpha-beta-depleted transplantation in children. A TCRbeta library incorporating unique molecular identifiers was prepared. TCRdb re-called the PCR reads through MiXCR, storing one row per CDR3 protein. The sample shows roughly 500,000 distinct CDR3 sequences, about 18% of them seen only once. Source: PBMCs from the stem cell graft donor, taken from the stem cell graft. The receptors derive from a human donor who donated a stem cell graft to a child with acute lymphoblastic leukemia.

A few counts support this clonotype. The chain employs TRBV5-1 and TRBJ1-2; possibly TRBD1 for D (5 bases). The CDR3 consists of 14 residues. Germline assignment: CDR1 SGHRS and CDR2 YFSETQ. With 5 bases removed from V and 6 bases from J, the gap between germline ends came to 17 bases. CDR3 sequence reads: CASRPGGGGDGYTF. For the CDR3, the DNA is TGCGCCAGCAGACCCGGCGGCGGGGGAGATGGCTACACCTTC.

At least ten counts were recorded for this clonotype. J is TRBJ2-3 and V is TRBV4-1, with TRBD2 matching over 10 bases. Trimming took 4 bases from V and 6 from J; bases not matched to a gene: 10. The CDR3 contains 16 residues. Germline CDR1 is MGHRA and CDR2 is YSYEKL. The CDR3 is CASSRWLAGVGDTQYF. The CDR3 DNA reads as TGCGCCAGCAGCCGGTGGCTAGCGGGAGTAGGGGATACGCAGTATTTT.

The chain couples TRBV20-1 to TRBJ2-7; 7 bases are shared with TRBD2. V gave up 1 base and J gave up 4 bases; unmatched junction bases: 10. This CDR3 spans 15 amino acids. Germline V gene lookup returns CDR1 DFQATT and CDR2 SNEGSKA (reference sequence). This CDR3 reads CSARVEGLSLYEQYF. CDR3 sequence (DNA): TGCAGTGCTAGAGTAGAGGGACTATCCTTGTACGAGCAGTACTTC.

Here the CDR3 reads CASSEEGRGYGSDTQYF. The DNA of the CDR3 is TGTGCCAGCAGTGAAGAGGGCAGGGGATACGGTTCGGATACGCAGTATTTT. The gene calls are TRBV2 and TRBJ2-3, with D tentatively TRBD1 (6 bases). The V and J ends lost 1 base and 6 bases respectively, with 20 bases between them. The CDR3 length is 17 residues. The V gene's germline CDR1 is SNHLY and CDR2 FYNNEI.

The chain recombines TRBV3-1 with TRBJ1-1; no clear D. The germline V gene has CDR1 LGHDT and CDR2 YNNKEL (reference sequence). The V gene lost 1 base and the J gene lost 1 base, with 10 bases spanning the gap. The CDR3 is 15 amino acids. In nucleotides, the CDR3 is TGTGCCAGCAGCCAAGGGGAAGGGAGGAACACTGAAGCTTTCTTT. It translates to CASSQGEGRNTEAFF.

This clonotype was seen a handful of times. The chain combines TRBV7-9 with TRBJ2-7, with D maybe TRBD2 (6 bases). The CDR3 covers 17 residues. Germline assignment: CDR1 SEHNR and CDR2 FQNEAQ (reference sequence). The V gene lost 5 bases and the J gene lost 1 base, with 21 bases spanning the gap. CDR3 sequence: CASSLPKGGLKSYEQYF. CDR3 DNA: TGTGCCAGCAGCCTGCCAAAGGGAGGCCTAAAATCCTACGAGCAGTACTTC.

This clonotype was counted ten times or more. The chain has TRBV12-3 or TRBV12-4 and TRBJ2-1, with TRBD1 identical over 9 bases. The ends lost 10 bases at V and 2 bases at J; junction bases unmatched: 6. CDR3 length: 14 residues. CDR3 nucleotide sequence: TGTGCCACAAAAACAGGGGGCCCCTACAATGAGCAGTTCTTC. Translated: CATKTGGPYNEQFF.

V is TRBV5-5 and J is TRBJ2-1; D is unresolved. V was trimmed by 2 bases and J by 3 bases, leaving 9 bases between them. The CDR3 loop spans 14 amino acids. Germline CDR1 SGHKS, CDR2 YYEKEE (reference sequence). In nucleotides, the CDR3 is TGTGCCAGCAGCTTACAGTCGTTCTACAATGAGCAGTTCTTC. This sequence encodes CASSLQSFYNEQFF.

This chain links TRBV12-5 with TRBJ2-7, with D unclear. Germline V gene data show CDR1 as LGHNT and CDR2 as FRNRAP. V lost 9 bases and J 3 bases, leaving 9 bases between the germline ends. The CDR3 runs 11 residues. The CDR3 DNA sequence: TGTGCTAGCCTTGGCAGCTACGAGCAGTACTTC. It codes for CASLGSYEQYF.